Listed here is a single TCR beta chain. The data belong to a study of regulatory T cells. The PCR used 52 TRBV and 13 TRBJ primers. Clones were sequenced by immunoSEQ multiplex PCR, and TCRdb holds only the in-frame ones, with some missing. The table has 20,000 to 25,000 clones, under 95% seen once. The CDR3 sequence is 14 residues long. Trimming stripped 0 bases from V and 5 bases from J, with 8 bases between. Germline V gene lookup returns CDR1 SGHAT and CDR2 FQNNGV. This receptor was obtained from a child aged 2 to 10 with CD3G deficiency. Sequences were obtained from CD8+ T cells sorted from blood. This chain joins TRBV11-2 and TRBJ2-1; D unresolved. The CDR3 protein is CASSLERDNNEQFF. In nucleotides, the CDR3 is TGTGCCAGCAGCTTAGAACGAGACAACAATGAGCAGTTCTTC.